This is a list of T cell receptor beta chains from one sample in a study of beta chain features in type 1 diabetes. The repertoire was sequenced with immunoSEQ multiplex PCR; TCRdb's copy has only in-frame clones and lacks some. The sample has 550,000 to 850,000 clones, 13% seen once; the top ten hold roughly 0.022%. The specimen was naive CD4+ T cells from blood. Receptors were obtained from a man between 18 and 35 years old with type 1 diabetes. CDR3s include the opening cysteine and the closing phenylalanine or tryptophan. Fields, in order: clone size, D gene, J gene, V gene, CDR3 DNA, CDR3 protein. A D gene is named only where the DNA matches it firmly. Size tells how often a clone was seen (once, few, many) or the class of an expanded clone, and some rows leave it out.

.	.	TRBJ1-1	TRBV4-1	TGCGCCAGCAGCCAAGGAAACAGGAACACTGAAGCTTTCTTT	CASSQGNRNTEAFF
.	.	TRBJ1-2	TRBV6-5	TGTGCCAGCAGTGAAGAAGTACTTAACTATGGCTACACCTTC	CASSEEVLNYGYTF
few	.	TRBJ2-7	TRBV2	TGTGCCAGCCGGGGCGATGGCGAGCAGTACTTC	CASRGDGEQYF
few	.	TRBJ1-1	TRBV25-1	TGTGCCAGCAGTGAAGCCTGGAGGGCTTTCTTT	CASSEAWRAFF
.	.	TRBJ1-1	TRBV30	TGTGCCTGGAGCGGGGGGTTTGAAGCTTTCTTT	CAWSGGFEAFF
.	.	TRBJ1-2	TRBV27	TGTGCCAGCAGCACGGAACGGGCCTCCTATGGCTACACCTTC	CASSTERASYGYTF
once	.	TRBJ2-2	TRBV19	TGTGCCAGTAGTATGAGTCAGGGTGACACCGGGGAGCTGTTTTTT	CASSMSQGDTGELFF
few	.	TRBJ1-5	TRBV5-1	TGCGCCAGCAGCTTGGAGTCGGGTAGCAATCAGCCCCAGCATTTT	CASSLESGSNQPQHF
.	TRBD1	TRBJ1-1	TRBV10-3	TGTGCCATCAGTGGACAGGGGGTCGCCACTGAAGCTTTCTTT	CAISGQGVATEAFF
.	TRBD1	TRBJ2-3	TRBV28	TGTGCCAGCCGGACAGGGGGCATCACAGATACGCAGTATTTT	CASRTGGITDTQYF
.	.	TRBJ1-4	TRBV29-1	TGCAGCGTTGACTTCGGGGCGGATGAAAAACTGTTTTTT	CSVDFGADEKLFF
few	TRBD1	TRBJ1-2	TRBV28	TGTGCCAGCAGTTTGGGACAGCCCAATAACTATGGCTACACCTTC	CASSLGQPNNYGYTF
few	.	TRBJ2-7	TRBV28	TGTGCCAGCAGTCTTGGGGGGCACATCAGGAACGAGCAGTACTTC	CASSLGGHIRNEQYF
.	.	TRBJ2-5	TRBV5-1	TGCGCCAGCAGCCCTACGACAGCTCAAGAGACCCAGTACTTC	CASSPTTAQETQYF
few	.	TRBJ2-3	TRBV6-5	TGTGCCAGCAGCGGACAGCCCACAGATACGCAGTATTTT	CASSGQPTDTQYF
few	.	TRBJ1-3	TRBV7-9	TGTGCCAGCAGCTTAGACCTGGTCGAGAGCTCTGGAAACACCATATATTTT	CASSLDLVESSGNTIYF
.	.	TRBJ1-1	TRBV10-3	TGTGCCATCAGTGGGGGGGACACTGAAGCTTTCTTT	CAISGGDTEAFF
few	.	TRBJ1-1	TRBV30	TGTGCCTGGAGTCCCGCGAGGCGGGGGCTTGGTGTCACTGAAGCTTTCTTT	CAWSPARRGLGVTEAFF
.	.	TRBJ1-1	TRBV7-9	TGTGCCAGCAGCTTAATGGAGAACACTGAAGCTTTCTTT	CASSLMENTEAFF
few	.	TRBJ1-1	TRBV29-1	TGCAGCGTTGCTCAGGGCCTATGGAACACTGAAGCTTTCTTT	CSVAQGLWNTEAFF
.	TRBD1	TRBJ2-1	TRBV6-6	TGTGCCAGCAGCCTCCCTAGTGCAGGGGGCAATGAGCAGTTCTTC	CASSLPSAGGNEQFF
.	.	TRBJ2-3	TRBV7-9	TGTGCCAGCAGCTATTGGGAGGCTACGCAGTATTTT	CASSYWEATQYF
.	.	TRBJ1-5	TRBV7-9	TGTGCCAGCAGCTCCCTTAGTTATCAGCCCCAGCATTTT	CASSSLSYQPQHF
few	.	TRBJ1-5	TRBV6-5	TGTGCCAGCAGTTACTCGGGGGAGGGCAATCAGCCCCAGCATTTT	CASSYSGEGNQPQHF
.	TRBD2	TRBJ2-1	TRBV18	TGTGCCAGCTCACCCGGGGGGGTGAATGAGCAGTTCTTC	CASSPGGVNEQFF
.	.	TRBJ2-4	TRBV2	TGTGCCAGCAGTACGGACGGATTAGCCAAAAACATTCAGTACTTC	CASSTDGLAKNIQYF
few	.	TRBJ1-2	TRBV19	TGTGCCAGTAGGCCCGCTAACTATGGCTACACCTTC	CASRPANYGYTF
.	TRBD1	TRBJ2-5	TRBV30	TGTGCCTGGAGTGTAGGGACAGGGCAAGAGACCCAGTACTTC	CAWSVGTGQETQYF
few	.	TRBJ1-2	TRBV7-9	TGTGCCAGCAGCCCCGGACCGTCGTCTGGCTACACCTTC	CASSPGPSSGYTF
once	.	TRBJ1-4	TRBV2	TGTGCCAGCAGTGGGGGGTCGATAAATGAAAAACTGTTTTTT	CASSGGSINEKLFF
few	.	TRBJ2-5	TRBV7-2	TGTGCCAGCAGCAGGACAGTCCAAGAGACCCAGTACTTC	CASSRTVQETQYF
few	TRBD1	TRBJ2-5	TRBV2	TGTGCCGGCGGGGACAGGGCCCGAGGGGAGACCCAGTACTTC	CAGGDRARGETQYF
few	TRBD2	TRBJ2-1	TRBV7-9	TGTGCCAGCAGCTCCCAGGGAGGGGTCAATGAGCAGTTCTTC	CASSSQGGVNEQFF
.	.	TRBJ1-1	TRBV7-9	TGTGCCAGCAGCCGTACGGGGCAGGGCAACACTGAAGCTTTCTTT	CASSRTGQGNTEAFF
.	.	TRBJ2-1	TRBV14	TGTGCCAGCAGCCAAGATTCTCCGTCGCATGAGCAGTTCTTC	CASSQDSPSHEQFF
few	.	TRBJ2-1	TRBV5-1	TGCGCCAGCAGCTTGGGCTCAGCCTACAATGAGCAGTTCTTC	CASSLGSAYNEQFF
.	.	TRBJ2-7	TRBV14	TGTGCCAGCAGCCAAGTGAGGGGGGGCCGGACTAGTCGCTCCTACGAGCAGTACTTC	CASSQVRGGRTSRSYEQYF
few	TRBD2	TRBJ2-1	TRBV7-8	TGTGCCAGCAGCCTAGCGGGGGGGCGGTTCAATGAGCAGTTCTTC	CASSLAGGRFNEQFF
.	.	TRBJ2-1	TRBV18	TGTGCCAGCTCGGGTGGGGGTGACGAGCAGTTCTTC	CASSGGGDEQFF
few	TRBD1	TRBJ2-7	TRBV11-1	TGTGCCAGCAGCTTAGGGGACAGGGGATCCTACGAGCAGTACTTC	CASSLGDRGSYEQYF
.	TRBD2	TRBJ2-3	TRBV5-6	TGTGCCAGCAGCTTTTCAGCGGGAGCCACAGATACGCAGTATTTT	CASSFSAGATDTQYF
.	.	TRBJ2-5	TRBV19	TGTGCCTCCTCAGGAGAGGGCCGAGAGACCCAGTACTTC	CASSGEGRETQYF
.	TRBD1	TRBJ1-6	TRBV30	TGTGCCTGGATTGGGACAGCTAATTCACCCCTCCACTTT	CAWIGTANSPLHF
few	TRBD1	TRBJ2-7	TRBV5-1	TGCGCCAGCAGCTCTGCTTCCGGGACAGTTTCCTACGAGCAGTACTTC	CASSSASGTVSYEQYF